Presented here are 22 T cell receptor beta chains from one specimen sequenced in a study of blood T cell repertoires in COVID-19 (dated by TCRdb to the early 2020s). The method was the immunoSEQ multiplex PCR assay. TCRdb stores this immuneACCESS table with in-frame sequences only. Part of the clones is absent; in the studies checked, under half of the shortfall reflects unresolved V genes, and no reason is known for the rest. Present in this sample are under 350,000 clones, around 85% of which were seen just once. The ten largest make up about 4% of the sample. The specimen sequenced was PBMCs or T cells enriched from blood (not recorded which). The receptors were sampled from a middle-aged woman with acute COVID-19.

The V and J genes are TRBV5-4 and TRBJ2-1; 7 bases align to TRBD1. There are 14 residues in the CDR3. The V and J ends lost 4 bases and 10 bases, in that order; junction bases with no gene match: 11. CDR1 and CDR2 from the germline V gene are SGHNT and YYREEE (reference sequence). The CDR3 loop reads CASSRSGTEKEQFF. CDR3 in DNA: TGTGCCAGCAGCCGCTCCGGGACAGAGAAGGAGCAGTTCTTC.

This rearrangement joins TRBV4-1 to TRBJ1-2; possible D gene TRBD1, 5 bases. Trimming took 0 bases from V and 8 from J, leaving 13 bases between them. Germline-derived CDR1 and CDR2 are MGHRA and YSYEKL. The CDR3 contains 14 residues. CDR3 in amino acids: CASSQEGAGRGYTF. The CDR3 DNA sequence: TGCGCCAGCAGCCAAGAAGGGGCAGGTAGAGGCTACACCTTC.

This clone was recorded a few times. This chain connects TRBV28 to TRBJ2-7, with D maybe TRBD1 (5 bases). The germline CDR1 and CDR2 sequences are MDHEN and SYDVKM. The CDR3 length is 12 residues. Trimming stripped 10 bases from V and 4 bases from J, with 14 bases between. DNA of the CDR3: TGTGCCATACAGACAGCAGGATACGAGCAGTACTTC. The encoded protein is CAIQTAGYEQYF.

This clone showed up just a few times. The V call is TRBV9, the J call TRBJ2-2; TRBD1 matches at 10 bases. This CDR3 spans 16 amino acids. The ends lost 3 bases at V and 2 bases at J; junction bases unmatched: 4. Germline V CDR1 and CDR2: SGDLS, YYNGEE. Written as DNA, the CDR3 is TGTGCCAGCAGCGGCCGACAGGGGGCTAACACCGGGGAGCTGTTTTTT. Translating it yields CASSGRQGANTGELFF.

The gene calls are TRBV9 and TRBJ1-2; D is uncertain. Germline V CDR1 and CDR2: SGDLS, YYNGEE. The CDR3 extends over 16 amino acids. Trimming removed 0 bases from V and 4 bases from J, with 16 bases in between. As DNA, the CDR3 is TGTGCCAGCAGCGTAGGAGTGATGGTCCACTCCTATGGCTACACCTTC. This encodes CASSVGVMVHSYGYTF.

The sample holds a few counts of this clone. The J gene is TRBJ1-5, the V gene TRBV2; D is ambiguous. The V gene's germline CDR1 is SNHLY and CDR2 FYNNEI. Trimming stripped 9 bases from V and 5 bases from J, with 14 bases between. The CDR3 covers 13 residues. In nucleotides, the CDR3 is TGTGCCAGTACCTACGGGGATCATCAGCCCCAGCATTTT. Translation gives CASTYGDHQPQHF.

The chain links TRBV5-1 to TRBJ1-3, with 9 bases lining up with TRBD1. The germline V gene encodes CDR1 SGHRS and CDR2 YFSETQ. Trimming at V came to 4 bases and at J to 6 bases, leaving 5 bases not matched to a gene. The CDR3 extends over 14 amino acids. This CDR3 reads CASSLGQGENTIYF. CDR3 DNA sequence: TGCGCCAGCAGCCTGGGACAGGGAGAAAACACCATATATTTT.

This rearrangement joins TRBV11-2 to TRBJ2-1, with D possibly TRBD2 on 6 matching bases. Trimming took off 5 bases at V and 3 bases at J, with 11 bases between the two ends. The CDR3 totals 14 residues. Germline V gene data show CDR1 as SGHAT and CDR2 as FQNNGV. This CDR3 is CASSRDGGYNEQFF. Here the CDR3 DNA reads TGTGCCAGCAGCCGGGACGGGGGCTACAATGAGCAGTTCTTC.

V and J are TRBV2 and TRBJ1-2; 8 positions agree with TRBD1. Germline CDR1 reads SNHLY; CDR2 reads FYNNEI. The V segment lost 7 bases and the J segment 8 bases; nucleotides outside the gene matches: 9. The CDR3 contains 13 residues. CDR3 protein: CASNIGQGHGYTF. DNA for the CDR3: TGTGCCAGCAATATTGGACAGGGCCACGGCTACACCTTC.

The rearrangement joins TRBV29-1 to TRBJ1-2, with no clear D. This CDR3 comprises 13 residues. The V and J ends lost 4 bases and 8 bases respectively, with 17 bases between them. Germline assignment: CDR1 SQVTM and CDR2 ANQGSEA. CDR3 sequence: CSVGHDGLVGYTF. The CDR3 coding sequence is TGCAGCGTTGGGCATGACGGTCTAGTGGGCTACACCTTC.

This clone was seen once. The chain has TRBV10-3 and TRBJ2-7; D gene ambiguous. The CDR3 runs to 12 residues. Trimming removed 3 bases from V and 3 bases from J, with 6 bases in between. Germline V gives CDR1 ENHRY, CDR2 SYGVKD. The CDR3 region is CAISDTVYEQYF. The CDR3 DNA sequence: TGTGCCATCAGTGATACGGTCTACGAGCAGTACTTC.

This clone was observed a handful of times. This chain joins TRBV27 and TRBJ1-1, with D perhaps matching TRBD1 (6 bases). The CDR3 length is 12 residues. The V gene's germline CDR1 is MNHEY and CDR2 SMNVEV (reference sequence). Trimming stripped 8 bases from V and 5 bases from J, with 12 bases between. The CDR3 nucleotides are TGTGCCAGCGGCACAGGGACGACTGAAGCTTTCTTT. This codes for CASGTGTTEAFF.

This sequence joins TRBV11-1 and TRBJ2-1; D not resolved. CDR3 length: 16 residues. Germline V CDR1 and CDR2: SGHAT, FQDESV (reference sequence). V was trimmed by 5 bases and J by 0 bases, leaving 14 bases between them. This CDR3 is CASSRPLSSSYNEQFF. For the CDR3, the DNA is TGTGCCAGCAGCCGCCCTCTATCGAGCTCCTACAATGAGCAGTTCTTC.

The chain has TRBV2 and TRBJ1-5; no firm D call. CDR1 and CDR2 from the germline V gene are SNHLY and FYNNEI. V was clipped by 3 bases and J by 4 bases, with 4 bases between them. The CDR3 extends over 12 amino acids. CDR3 sequence: CASSDGNQPQHF. DNA of the CDR3: TGTGCCAGCAGTGACGGGAATCAGCCCCAGCATTTT.

V and J are TRBV7-8 and TRBJ1-5; D is perhaps TRBD1 (5 bases). The V end was cut by 5 bases, the J end by 3 bases, with 17 bases between. The CDR3 loop spans 16 amino acids. Germline V gene lookup returns CDR1 SGHVS and CDR2 FQNEAQ. Written as DNA, the CDR3 is TGTGCCAGCAGCCCTTTCTCGGGCAGGGTCAATCAGCCCCAGCATTTT. Translating it yields CASSPFSGRVNQPQHF.

The rearrangement uses TRBV28 and TRBJ2-1, with 7 bases matching TRBD2. The CDR3 has 15 amino acids. Germline trimming cut 3 bases from V and 4 bases from J; bases unmatched to any gene: 6. CDR1 and CDR2 (germline): MDHEN, SYDVKM. The CDR3 region is CASSFRGSTYNEQFF. The CDR3 DNA sequence: TGTGCCAGCAGTTTTCGCGGGAGCACATACAATGAGCAGTTCTTC.

The chain uses TRBV28 and TRBJ2-7; 10 nucleotides align to TRBD1. The V and J ends lost 6 bases and 6 bases, in that order; junction bases with no gene match: 14. Germline CDR1 reads MDHEN; CDR2 reads SYDVKM. This CDR3 spans 16 amino acids. CDR3 sequence (DNA): TGTGCCAGCAGGAGCGGACAGGGGGTTCTACTAATCGAGCAGTACTTC. It translates to CASRSGQGVLLIEQYF.

The chain uses TRBV28 and TRBJ1-2; 7 bases map to TRBD1. CDR1 is MDHEN, CDR2 SYDVKM, per germline. There are 15 residues in the CDR3. The J segment lost 8 bases and the V segment lost 4 bases, leaving 13 bases of the junction unmatched. DNA for the CDR3: TGTGCCAGCAGTTCAGGCACCCGGGACAGCCGGGGCTACACCTTC. This gives the protein CASSSGTRDSRGYTF.

The chain has TRBV6-2 or TRBV6-3 and TRBJ2-1; TRBD2 aligns across 8 bases. The CDR3 has 16 amino acids. Germline CDR1 MNHEY, CDR2 SVGEGT. The V segment lost 3 bases and the J segment 6 bases; nucleotides outside the gene matches: 10. The CDR3 region is CASSYRGGTSGNEQFF. CDR3 coding DNA: TGTGCCAGCAGTTATAGAGGGGGTACTAGCGGCAATGAGCAGTTCTTC.

The chain uses TRBV27 and TRBJ2-1; 10 nucleotides match TRBD2. The germline V gene has CDR1 MNHEY and CDR2 SMNVEV (reference sequence). The CDR3 spans 15 residues. J gave up 1 base and V 4 bases, and 1 base lay outside the gene matches. The CDR3 protein is CASSSLAGSYNEQFF. CDR3 DNA: TGTGCCAGCAGTTCACTAGCGGGATCCTACAATGAGCAGTTCTTC.

This chain uses TRBV3-1 (or the pseudogene TRBV3-2) with TRBJ1-5, with D tentatively TRBD1 (6 bases). Trimming stripped 0 bases from V and 7 bases from J, with 19 bases between. The germline CDR1 and CDR2 sequences are LGHDT and YNNKEL (reference sequence). The CDR3 consists of 17 residues. This chain's CDR3 is CASSQDCVWGGGQPQHF. As DNA, the CDR3 is TGTGCCAGCAGCCAAGATTGCGTTTGGGGGGGCGGGCAGCCCCAGCATTTT.

The CDR3 region is CASSIGTPINYGYTF. CDR3 sequence (DNA): TGTGCCAGTAGTATAGGGACACCGATTAACTATGGCTACACCTTC. The genes are TRBV19 and TRBJ1-2; D perhaps matches TRBD1 (5 bases). The CDR3 has 15 residues. The V gene lost 1 base and the J gene lost 1 base, with 10 bases spanning the gap. Germline CDR1 and CDR2: LNHDA and SQIVND (reference sequence).